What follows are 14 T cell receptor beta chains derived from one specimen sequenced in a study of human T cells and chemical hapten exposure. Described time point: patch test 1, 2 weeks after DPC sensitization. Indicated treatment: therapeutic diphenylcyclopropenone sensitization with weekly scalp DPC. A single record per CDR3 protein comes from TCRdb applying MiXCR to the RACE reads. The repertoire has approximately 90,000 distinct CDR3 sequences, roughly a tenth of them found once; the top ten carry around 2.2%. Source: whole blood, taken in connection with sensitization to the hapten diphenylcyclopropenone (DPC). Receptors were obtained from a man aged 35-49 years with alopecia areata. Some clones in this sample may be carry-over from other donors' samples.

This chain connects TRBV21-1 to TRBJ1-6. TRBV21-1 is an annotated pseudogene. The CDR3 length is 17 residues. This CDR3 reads CASSKEGRSSYNSPLHF. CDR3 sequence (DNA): TGTGCCAGCAGCAAAGAGGGCAGGAGCTCCTATAATTCACCCCTCCACTTT.

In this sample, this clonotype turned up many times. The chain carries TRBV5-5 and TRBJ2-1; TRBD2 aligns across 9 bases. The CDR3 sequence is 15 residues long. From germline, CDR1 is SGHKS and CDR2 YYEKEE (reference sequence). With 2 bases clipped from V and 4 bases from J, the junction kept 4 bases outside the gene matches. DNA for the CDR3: TGTGCCAGCAGCTTAACAGCGGGAGGATACAATGAGCAGTTCTTC. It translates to CASSLTAGGYNEQFF.

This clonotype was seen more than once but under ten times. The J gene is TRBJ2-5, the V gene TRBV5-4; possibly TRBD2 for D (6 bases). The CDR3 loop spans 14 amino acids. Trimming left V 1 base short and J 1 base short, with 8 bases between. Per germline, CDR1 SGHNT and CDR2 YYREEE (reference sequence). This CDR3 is CASSLRTTQETQYF. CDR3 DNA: TGTGCCAGCAGCTTGCGGACTACCCAAGAGACCCAGTACTTC.

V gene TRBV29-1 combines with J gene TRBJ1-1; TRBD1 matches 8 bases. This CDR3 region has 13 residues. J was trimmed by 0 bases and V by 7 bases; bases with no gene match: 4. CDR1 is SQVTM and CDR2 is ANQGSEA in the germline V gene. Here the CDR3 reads CSGTRGLNTEAFF. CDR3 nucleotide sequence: TGCAGCGGCACCAGGGGGCTGAACACTGAAGCTTTCTTT.

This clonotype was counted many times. CDR3 protein: CSARPGLATNEQFF. CDR3 DNA sequence: TGCAGTGCTAGACCGGGACTAGCGACCAATGAGCAGTTCTTC. This rearrangement joins TRBV20-1 to TRBJ2-1; 10 bases map to TRBD2. The J segment lost 6 bases and the V segment lost 2 bases, leaving 4 bases of the junction unmatched. The length of the CDR3 is 14 residues. CDR1 DFQATT and CDR2 SNEGSKA come from the germline V gene (reference sequence).

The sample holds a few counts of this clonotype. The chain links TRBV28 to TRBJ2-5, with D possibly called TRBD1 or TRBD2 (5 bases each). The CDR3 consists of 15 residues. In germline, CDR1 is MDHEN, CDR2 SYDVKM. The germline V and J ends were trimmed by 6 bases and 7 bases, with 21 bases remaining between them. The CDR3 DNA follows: TGTGCCAGCAGGTCACGGGACCTAGCTGTAGGGACCCAGTACTTC. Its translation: CASRSRDLAVGTQYF.

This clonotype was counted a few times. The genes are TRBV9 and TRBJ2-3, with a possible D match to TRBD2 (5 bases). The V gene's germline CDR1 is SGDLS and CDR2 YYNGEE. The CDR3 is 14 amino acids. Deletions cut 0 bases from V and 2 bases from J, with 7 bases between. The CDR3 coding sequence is TGTGCCAGCAGCGTAGTAGCGATCACAGATACGCAGTATTTT. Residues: CASSVVAITDTQYF.

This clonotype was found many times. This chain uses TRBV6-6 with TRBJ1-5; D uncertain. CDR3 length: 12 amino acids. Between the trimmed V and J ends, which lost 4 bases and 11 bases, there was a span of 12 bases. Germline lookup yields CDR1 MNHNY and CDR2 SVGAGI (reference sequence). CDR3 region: CASSSQVMSQHF. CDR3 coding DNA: TGTGCCAGCAGTTCCCAAGTTATGTCCCAGCATTTT.

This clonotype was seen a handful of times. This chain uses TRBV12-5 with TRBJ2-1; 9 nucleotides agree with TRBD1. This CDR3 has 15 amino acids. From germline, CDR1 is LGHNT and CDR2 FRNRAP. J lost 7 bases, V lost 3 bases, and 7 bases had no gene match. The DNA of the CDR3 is TGTGCTAGTGGTTTCTCAGGACAGGGGCGGAATGAGCAGTTCTTC. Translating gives CASGFSGQGRNEQFF.

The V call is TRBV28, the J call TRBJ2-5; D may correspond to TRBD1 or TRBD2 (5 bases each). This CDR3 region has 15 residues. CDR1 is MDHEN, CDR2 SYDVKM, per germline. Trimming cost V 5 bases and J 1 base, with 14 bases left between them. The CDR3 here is CASSPGAGSQETQYF. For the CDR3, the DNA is TGTGCCAGCAGTCCCGGGGCGGGCAGCCAAGAGACCCAGTACTTC.

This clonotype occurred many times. CDR3 nucleotide sequence: TGCGCCAGCAGCTTCGCCCCAAGTGGGCGGAGCACAGATACGCAGTATTTT. It translates to CASSFAPSGRSTDTQYF. The chain has TRBV5-1 and TRBJ2-3; the D is unclear. CDR1 and CDR2 from the germline V gene are SGHRS and YFSETQ. The CDR3 is 17 residues long. Trimming took off 2 bases at V and 0 bases at J, with 16 bases between the two ends.

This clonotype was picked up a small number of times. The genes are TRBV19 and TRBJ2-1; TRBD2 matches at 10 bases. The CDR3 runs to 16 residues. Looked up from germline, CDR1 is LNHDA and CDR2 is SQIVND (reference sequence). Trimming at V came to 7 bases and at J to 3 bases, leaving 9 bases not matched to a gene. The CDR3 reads CASTSRASGSYNEQFF. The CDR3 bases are TGTGCCAGTACCTCAAGGGCTAGCGGGAGCTACAATGAGCAGTTCTTC.

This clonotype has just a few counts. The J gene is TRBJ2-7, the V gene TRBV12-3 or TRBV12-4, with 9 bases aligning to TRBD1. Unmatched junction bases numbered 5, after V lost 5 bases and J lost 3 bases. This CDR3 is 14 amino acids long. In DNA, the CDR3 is TGTGCCAGCAGTATCGGACAGGGGAGCTACGAGCAGTACGTC. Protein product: CASSIGQGSYEQYV.

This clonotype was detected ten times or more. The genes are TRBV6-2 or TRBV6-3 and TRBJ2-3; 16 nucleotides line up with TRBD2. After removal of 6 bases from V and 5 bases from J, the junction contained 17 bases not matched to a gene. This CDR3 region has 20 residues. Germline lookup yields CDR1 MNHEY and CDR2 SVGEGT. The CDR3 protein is CASRTSAAGLAGGPGDTQYF. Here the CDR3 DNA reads TGTGCCAGCAGGACCTCCGCAGCGGGACTAGCGGGAGGGCCGGGAGATACGCAGTATTTT.